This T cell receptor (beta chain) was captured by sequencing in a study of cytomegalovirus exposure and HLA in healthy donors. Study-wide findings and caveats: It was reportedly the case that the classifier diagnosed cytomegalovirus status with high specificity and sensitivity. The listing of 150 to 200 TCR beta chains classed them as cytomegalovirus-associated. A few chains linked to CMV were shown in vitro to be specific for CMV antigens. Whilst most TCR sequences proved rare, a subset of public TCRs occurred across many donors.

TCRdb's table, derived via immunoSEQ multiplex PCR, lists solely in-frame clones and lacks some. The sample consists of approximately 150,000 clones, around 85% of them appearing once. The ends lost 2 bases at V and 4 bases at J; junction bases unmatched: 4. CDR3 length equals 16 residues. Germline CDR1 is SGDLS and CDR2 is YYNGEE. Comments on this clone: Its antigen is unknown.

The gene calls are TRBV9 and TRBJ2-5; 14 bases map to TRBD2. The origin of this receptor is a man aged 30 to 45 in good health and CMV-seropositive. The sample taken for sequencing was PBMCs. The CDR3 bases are TGTGCCAGCAGCGTCCCGACTAGCGGGGGGGGAGAGACCCAGTACTTC. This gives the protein CASSVPTSGGGETQYF.